The subject of this entry is one T cell receptor beta chain. The CDR3 has 12 residues. V shed 5 bases and J shed 0 bases, with 5 bases lying between them. Per germline, CDR1 KGHSH and CDR2 LQKENI. The table came from immunoSEQ multiplex PCR; TCRdb's copy has only in-frame clones and leaves some out. The top ten hold approximately 3% of the sample, which has 50,000 to 70,000 clones, 79% seen once. This entry belongs to a study of blood T cell repertoires in COVID-19. Turning to the study itself: Some COVID-19 samples were acute and others convalescent; all came from the United States, Italy and Spain.

The receptor was derived from a man in his 60s with acute or convalescent COVID-19. Input material: peripheral blood. The chain combines TRBV18 with TRBJ2-7; D gene ambiguous. In DNA form, the CDR3 reads TGTGCCAGCTCAACTAACTCCTACGAGCAGTACTTC. Amino acid sequence: CASSTNSYEQYF.